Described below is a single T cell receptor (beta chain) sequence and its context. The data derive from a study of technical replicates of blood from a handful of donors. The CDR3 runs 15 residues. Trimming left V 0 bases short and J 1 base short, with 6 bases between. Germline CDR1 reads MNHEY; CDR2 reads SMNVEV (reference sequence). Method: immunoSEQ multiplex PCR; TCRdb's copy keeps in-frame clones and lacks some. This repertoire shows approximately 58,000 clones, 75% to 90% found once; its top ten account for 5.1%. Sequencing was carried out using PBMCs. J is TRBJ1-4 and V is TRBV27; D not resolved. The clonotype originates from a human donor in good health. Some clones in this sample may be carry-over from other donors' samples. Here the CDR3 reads CASSLSAVTNEKLFF. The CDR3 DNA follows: TGTGCCAGCAGTTTATCTGCGGTAACTAATGAAAAACTGTTTTTT.